These 2 T cell receptor beta chains were all obtained from the same sample, sequenced in a study of blood T cells in healthy people across ages (dated by TCRdb to between 2014 and 2016). The library was obtained by 5' RACE. Sequenced using an Illumina HiSeq 2500. A second PCR of roughly 7 to 12 cycles was performed with a sample-barcoded 5' primer and a J-beta primer mix. TCRdb itself trimmed the public reads at Q25 with fastp, ran MiXCR and retained productive beta chains. Here each entry gathers all rows of one CDR3 protein and keeps the most common genes and DNA. The sample contains some 790,000 distinct CDR3 sequences, under 30% of them found a single time. The top ten clones comprise roughly 17% of the sample. The sequencing sample was made of blood. The origin of the receptors is a woman of 80 years or more in good health.

There are a few counts of this clonotype. The chain links TRBV9 to TRBJ2-1; 9 nucleotides match TRBD2. V gave up 2 bases and J gave up 3 bases; unmatched junction bases: 0. In germline, CDR1 is SGDLS, CDR2 YYNGEE. The CDR3 contains 14 residues. CDR3 sequence reads: CASSVTSGYNEQFF. The DNA for the CDR3 is TGTGCCAGCAGCGTGACTAGCGGCTACAATGAGCAGTTCTTC.

V and J are TRBV6-5 and TRBJ1-1; no firm D call. Trimming cost V 0 bases and J 4 bases, with 24 bases left between them. Germline V lookup: CDR1 MNHEY, CDR2 SVGAGI. The CDR3 is made up of 19 amino acids. The CDR3 DNA reads as TGTGCCAGCAGTTACTCGACGGGGTCGGGAGGAGCGGGAGGCACTGAAGCTTTCTTT. Translating it yields CASSYSTGSGGAGGTEAFF.